Listed here is a single T cell receptor beta chain. In its sample, this clonotype was seen a few times. The specificity of this receptor is unknown. The junction and the germline gene differ at one end; a read error may be behind it. Every patient had bone marrow sampled at the time of active disease. Bone marrow mononuclear cells were isolated by Ficoll-Hypaque density gradient centrifugation. To remove myeloma plasma cells, the cells were labeled with CD138 magnetic microbeads on a MACS separator, and CD138-negative cells were then collected by negative selection. Flow cytometry on an Attune NxT with CD138 antibodies was used to check the purity of the isolated cells. TRIzol reagent was used to extract total RNA, and a NanoDrop spectrophotometer was used to quantify the extracted RNA. For each patient, the CD138-negative bone marrow sample underwent paired RNA-seq and IR-seq. This sample is part of a study of read filtering for tumor transcriptome and immune sequencing (dated by TCRdb to 2019 to 2021). Regarding the study in general: Of the patients in the cohort, about 16 were male and fewer than 15 were female, and their mean age was 65.9 years, with a range of about 47 to 80. By revised international staging, eight or nine patients were R-ISS I, under 20 were R-ISS II and over 5 were R-ISS III. After DNase treatment, whole-transcriptome libraries were prepared with the TruSeq RNA Access Library Prep Kit. Per sample, about 4 to 10.27 million TCR-region mapped reads were obtained with IR-seq, compared with only roughly 80 to 1,300 with RNA-seq. Using the same bone marrow samples, the study ran both targeted immune repertoire sequencing and bulk whole-transcriptome sequencing and then compared the TCR repertoires from each method. One main goal was a read-filtering strategy for immune repertoire data, in particular deciding whether clonotypes backed by only one read should be removed.

The Immunoverse kit was used to build TCR libraries from around 420 ng RNA, with molecular barcoded adaptors covering alpha/delta and beta/gamma chains. TCR library preparation used the same RNA that was used for transcriptome sequencing. Sequencing of the TCR libraries was done on an Illumina HiSeq 4000 with 2 x 150 cycles. The authors processed their data as follows. Using MiXCR, which included quality filtering and error correction, TCR reads were aligned to human V, D, J and C references and then assembled into CDR3 clonotypes. The tcR package in R was used to analyze clonotype counts and gene usage diversity. For inspection of raw mapping reads, RNA-seq reads were mapped by STAR aligner version 2.5.3a onto GRCh37 of the human genome. IR-seq fastq files were randomly downsampled with Seqtk 1.3 to test the effect of sequencing depth on detected clonotypes. TCRdb reprocessing: public reads trimmed at Q25 with fastp, clones called with MiXCR, in-frame beta chains kept. Rows merge per CDR3 protein into single entries with the most common DNA and genes. TCRdb's processing, not the authors' own work, is the source of the V and J calls. This sample gives approximately 90,000 distinct CDR3 sequences in total; around 12% of them show up just once. About 16% of the sample goes to the ten largest clones.

Including cysteine and phenylalanine, the CDR3 has 15 amino acids. Solely the CDR3 DNA is kept, with 45 bases framed from the first base. The germline V gene supplies CDR1 SGHRS and CDR2 YFSETQ. Results and caveats for the whole study, not just this receptor: The correlation between IR-seq and RNA-seq shared clonotype proportions rose when single-read clonotypes were removed. IR-seq captured clonotypes at much higher depth and more reliably than RNA-seq, and smaller IR-seq throughput sufficed to identify most shared clonotypes. Rather than purified T cells, the sorted CD138-negative fraction was a mixed bone marrow immune population. Single-read clonotypes made up roughly four fifths of clonotypes but 3.5% to 4.5% of total reads in IR-seq, and over 60% of clonotypes and 44.6% of reads in RNA-seq.

The sequence derives from a donor at least 40 years old with multiple myeloma. The receptor chain draws on TRBV5-1 and TRBJ2-1; the D segment might be TRBD1 or TRBD2, since each matches 5 bases. The sample comprised a population of CD138-negative cells sorted from bone marrow. This specimen's cell subset or site label, interpreted: bone marrow mononuclear cells depleted of CD138+ plasma/myeloma cells by negative magnetic selection. The nucleotide sequence reads as follows: TGCGCTAGCAGCTTGAGGGGACGAGCGGAAAATGAGCAGTTCTTC. Its protein is CASSLRGRAENEQFF.